This TCR beta chain was found in a study of immune evolution from preneoplasia to lung adenocarcinoma. Study-wide results and caveats: From normal lung to invasive adenocarcinoma, top clone frequencies appeared to decrease. Later-stage lesions appeared to have more T cells, more diversity, less clonality.

This CDR3 spans 14 amino acids. Trimming took 6 bases from V and 3 from J; bases not matched to a gene: 7. The V gene's germline CDR1 is MNHEY and CDR2 SVGAGI. Patient tissue came from resections in Japan or China, 2014–2017. This clone was seen more than once but under ten times. The target antigen is unknown. Sequencing was performed with immunoSEQ multiplex PCR; in TCRdb, only in-frame clones are kept and a portion is missing. The top ten clones hold 8.2% of a sample with about 4,600 clones, just under 80% of them seen once. Source material: FFPE adjacent normal lung tissue. The clonotype was recovered from a donor aged 70 or over with lung adenocarcinoma. The chain combines TRBV6-5 with TRBJ2-7; 8 nucleotides align to TRBD1. The CDR3 DNA reads TGTGCCAGCAGCCTATACGGGACAGGCTACGAGCAGTACTTC. Its protein is CASSLYGTGYEQYF.